This is a list of T cell receptor beta chains from one sample in a study of blood T cell repertoires in COVID-19. Sequencing was performed with immunoSEQ multiplex PCR; in TCRdb, only in-frame clones are kept and a portion is missing. The table shows 35,000 to 45,000 clones, with 65% to 90% occurring only once. What was sequenced was peripheral blood. The receptors here all came from a human donor in a cohort sampled during active COVID-19. Both conserved end residues are part of each CDR3. The order of the fields is clone size, J gene, D gene, V gene, CDR3 DNA, CDR3 protein. A D gene is named only where the DNA matches it firmly. Clone size is not always given. Where it is, it says once, few, many or a class for expanded clones.

>NA|TRBJ2-1|NA|TRBV27
TGTGCCAGCAGTGGCTCAACAGGGACGGTTTACAATGAGCAGTTCTTC
CASSGSTGTVYNEQFF
>NA|TRBJ1-6|TRBD1|TRBV6-5
TGTGCCAGCAGGCCCCCGGGACAGGGAACTTCACCCCTCCACTTT
CASRPPGQGTSPLHF
>once|TRBJ2-1|TRBD1|TRBV3-1/TRBV3-2
TGTGCCAGCAGCCGAGGACAGGGGACCGGTGAGCAGTTCTTC
CASSRGQGTGEQFF
>NA|TRBJ1-3|NA|TRBV5-1
TGCGCCAGCAGCTTGGACCAGGGTTACGGAAACACCATATATTTT
CASSLDQGYGNTIYF
>NA|TRBJ2-2|TRBD2|TRBV5-6
TGTGCCAGCAGCTCAGCGGGGTCGTACACCGGGGAGCTGTTTTTT
CASSSAGSYTGELFF
>once|TRBJ1-3|NA|TRBV19
TGTGCCAGTAGACCGGGAGTGAACTCTGGAAACACCATATATTTT
CASRPGVNSGNTIYF
>NA|TRBJ1-1|TRBD1|TRBV19
TGTGCCAGTAGTATAGGGGACAGGGGGCTGAACACTGAAGCTTTCTTT
CASSIGDRGLNTEAFF
>NA|TRBJ1-2|NA|TRBV18
TGTGCCAGCTCACCAGTCGCCAGTGGCTATGGCTACACCTTC
CASSPVASGYGYTF
>NA|TRBJ2-7|TRBD2|TRBV10-3
TGTGCCATCAGTGACCATTCAGCGGGAGGGGGCCTCGACGAGCAGTACTTC
CAISDHSAGGGLDEQYF
>NA|TRBJ2-7|NA|TRBV3-1/TRBV3-2
TGTGCCAGCAGCCAAGTTTGGCAGGCGAACTACGAGCAGTACTTC
CASSQVWQANYEQYF
>once|TRBJ2-7|NA|TRBV5-4
TGTGCCAGCAGCTTGGACAGGTTAACCTACGAGCAGTACTTC
CASSLDRLTYEQYF
>NA|TRBJ2-1|NA|TRBV18
TGTGCCAGCTCGCCAGAGACTACCAATGAGCAGTTCTTC
CASSPETTNEQFF
>once|TRBJ1-1|TRBD1|TRBV2
TGTGCCAGCACCAGGGGGTGGACTGAAGCTTTCTTT
CASTRGWTEAFF
>NA|TRBJ1-4|NA|TRBV6-6
TGTGCCAGCAGTTACCTGGGAGCCGGAAATGAAAAACTGTTTTTT
CASSYLGAGNEKLFF
>NA|TRBJ2-3|TRBD2|TRBV29-1
TGCAGCGTTGGGGGGGGAACCGGAACAGATACGCAGTATTTT
CSVGGGTGTDTQYF
>NA|TRBJ2-5|TRBD1|TRBV6-5
TGTGCCAGCAGGCACAGGGGGCGCGGTGAGACCCAGTACTTC
CASRHRGRGETQYF
>NA|TRBJ2-5|NA|TRBV10-3
TGTGCCACGGAACAGGGAGGGGAGGAGACCCAGTACTTC
CATEQGGEETQYF
>NA|TRBJ2-3|NA|TRBV5-1
TGCGCCAGCAGCACAACAGGGGGGGACGCAGATACGCAGTATTTT
CASSTTGGDADTQYF
>NA|TRBJ1-5|NA|TRBV25-1
TGTGCCAGCCGGGGTATCGAGGATCAGCCCCAGCATTTT
CASRGIEDQPQHF
>NA|TRBJ1-5|NA|TRBV18
TGTGCCAGCTCATCGGGGGTACGCGGGGTAAGGAATCAGCCCCAGCATTTT
CASSSGVRGVRNQPQHF
>NA|TRBJ1-3|TRBD1|TRBV29-1
TGCAGCGTTGCCTTACAGGGGCAAGGGGCTGGAAACACCATATATTTT
CSVALQGQGAGNTIYF
>NA|TRBJ1-2|NA|TRBV9
TGTGCCAGCAGCGTAGATGGCAACTATGGCTACACCTTC
CASSVDGNYGYTF
>NA|TRBJ2-7|TRBD1|TRBV10-3
TGTGCCACTAGTGACAGGGGAGTTAGCGACGAGCAGTACTTC
CATSDRGVSDEQYF
>NA|TRBJ2-7|TRBD2|TRBV28
TGTGCCAGTTTGACTAGCGGGGGGGCCACCTACGAGCAGTACTTC
CASLTSGGATYEQYF
>NA|TRBJ2-7|TRBD1|TRBV30
TGTGCCTGGAGTATTTCAGGGGGCGCCGTAGACGAGCAGTACTTC
CAWSISGGAVDEQYF
>medium-sized|TRBJ1-5|NA|TRBV19
TGTGCCAGTAGTACGCAGGTTTATAGCAATCAGCCCCAGCATTTT
CASSTQVYSNQPQHF
>NA|TRBJ1-4|NA|TRBV21-1
TGTGCCAGCAGCCGTCACGGGACAGGGGACCCAACTAATGAAAAACTGTTTTTT
CASSRHGTGDPTNEKLFF
>few|TRBJ1-2|NA|TRBV12-3/TRBV12-4
TGTGCCAGCAGTTTGGGGGGGCCCGGGGGCTACACCTTC
CASSLGGPGGYTF
>NA|TRBJ2-5|TRBD2|TRBV9
TGTGCCAGCTCCACACTCAGCGGGGATGAGACCCAGTACTTC
CASSTLSGDETQYF
>NA|TRBJ1-1|TRBD1|TRBV9
TGTGCCAGCAGCGCCGGAGGACAGGTTGAAGCTTTCTTT
CASSAGGQVEAFF
>NA|TRBJ2-2|NA|TRBV5-4
TGTGCCAGCAGCTCCCCCCGGGGAGGGAACACCGGGGAGCTGTTTTTT
CASSSPRGGNTGELFF
>NA|TRBJ2-2|NA|TRBV7-9
TGTGCCAGCAGCTACGGGACAAACACCGGGGAGCTGTTTTTT
CASSYGTNTGELFF
>NA|TRBJ2-1|NA|TRBV7-2
TGTGCCAGCAGCCAAGTCGCCGGGACCTACAATGAGCAGTTCTTC
CASSQVAGTYNEQFF
>NA|TRBJ1-5|NA|TRBV7-6
TGTGCCAGCAGCTTAGAAAGTGGGCCTAGCAATCAGCCCCAGCATTTT
CASSLESGPSNQPQHF
>NA|TRBJ1-5|NA|TRBV2
TGTGCCAGCCCGCCGGGACATAACCTTTATAGCAATCAGCCCCAGCATTTT
CASPPGHNLYSNQPQHF
>NA|TRBJ1-1|NA|TRBV10-3
TGTGCCATCAGTGAAATAAGAGGAACTGAAGCTTTCTTT
CAISEIRGTEAFF
>NA|TRBJ2-5|TRBD1|TRBV24-1
TGTGCCACCAGTGCCGGACAGGGACAAGAGACCCAGTACTTC
CATSAGQGQETQYF
>NA|TRBJ1-5|NA|TRBV6-5
TGTGCCAGCAGTTATTCCCGGGTCGGTGATCAGCCCCAGCATTTT
CASSYSRVGDQPQHF
>NA|TRBJ1-2|TRBD1|TRBV19
TGTGCCAGTAGTACTCCCGCTCAGGGGGCCGGTGGCTACACCTTC
CASSTPAQGAGGYTF
>NA|TRBJ1-5|NA|TRBV11-2
TGTGCCAGCAGCAGTGCCCCTACAGGGCAGCCCCAGCATTTT
CASSSAPTGQPQHF
>NA|TRBJ1-6|TRBD1|TRBV18
TGTGCCAGCCAAGGGGGCGCGGGACCCCTCCACTTT
CASQGGAGPLHF